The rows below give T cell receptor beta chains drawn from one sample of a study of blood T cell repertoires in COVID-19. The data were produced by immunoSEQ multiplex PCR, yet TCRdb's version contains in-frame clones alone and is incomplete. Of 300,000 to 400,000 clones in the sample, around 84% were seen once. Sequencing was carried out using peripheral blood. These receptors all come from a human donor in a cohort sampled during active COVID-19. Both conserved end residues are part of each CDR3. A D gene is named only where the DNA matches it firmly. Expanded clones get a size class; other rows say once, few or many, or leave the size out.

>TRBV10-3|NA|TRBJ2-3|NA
CAINGQATDTQYF
TGTGCCATCAATGGGCAGGCAACAGATACGCAGTATTTT
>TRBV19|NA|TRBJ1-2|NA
CASSWKGASHGYTF
TGTGCCAGTAGTTGGAAAGGAGCTTCTCATGGCTACACCTTC
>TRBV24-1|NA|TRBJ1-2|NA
CATSDSAAQGYTF
TGTGCCACCAGTGATTCCGCGGCGCAGGGCTACACCTTC
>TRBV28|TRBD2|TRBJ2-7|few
CASSRFSGSINYEQYF
TGTGCCAGCAGCCGATTTAGCGGGAGTATCAACTACGAGCAGTACTTC
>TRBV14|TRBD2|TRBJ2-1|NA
CASRRLAGVPTDEQFF
TGTGCCAGCAGACGACTAGCGGGAGTACCCACCGATGAGCAGTTCTTC
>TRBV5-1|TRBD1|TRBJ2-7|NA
CASSSRDRAHEQYF
TGCGCCAGCAGCTCCCGGGACAGGGCCCACGAGCAGTACTTC
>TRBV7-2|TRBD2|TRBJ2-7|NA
CASSPGLAGAAYEQYF
TGTGCCAGCAGCCCGGGACTAGCGGGAGCAGCCTACGAGCAGTACTTC
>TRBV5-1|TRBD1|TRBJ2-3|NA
CASSLQGARGDTQYF
TGCGCCAGCAGCTTACAGGGGGCGCGGGGAGATACGCAGTATTTT
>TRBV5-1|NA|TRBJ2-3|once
CASSLYPTGRTDTQYF
TGCGCCAGCAGCTTATATCCCACAGGGCGCACAGATACGCAGTATTTT
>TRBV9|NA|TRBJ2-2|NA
CASSVSGGLTGELFF
TGTGCCAGCAGCGTATCCGGGGGTCTCACCGGGGAGCTGTTTTTT
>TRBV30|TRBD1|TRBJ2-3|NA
CAWSVRGQSIDTQYF
TGTGCCTGGAGTGTACGGGGACAGTCGATCGATACGCAGTATTTT
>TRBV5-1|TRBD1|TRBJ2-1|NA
CASSSMTGGTQFF
TGCGCCAGCAGCTCGATGACAGGGGGTACGCAGTTCTTC
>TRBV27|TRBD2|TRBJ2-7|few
CASSYKTSGITEQYF
TGTGCCAGCAGTTATAAGACTAGCGGGATAACCGAGCAGTACTTC
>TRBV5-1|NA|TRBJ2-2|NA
CASSLIGGDTGELFF
TGCGCCAGCAGCTTGATAGGGGGGGACACCGGGGAGCTGTTTTTT
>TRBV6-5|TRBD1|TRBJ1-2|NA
CASRRPIGTGTGYTF
TGTGCCAGCAGACGCCCCATCGGGACAGGGACGGGCTACACCTTC
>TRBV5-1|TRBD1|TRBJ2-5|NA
CASSFSQGIGTQYF
TGCGCCAGCAGCTTCTCACAGGGGATAGGGACCCAGTACTTC
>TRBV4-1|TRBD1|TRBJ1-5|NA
CASSPGTGRNQPQHF
TGCGCCAGCAGCCCCGGGACAGGGCGCAATCAGCCCCAGCATTTT
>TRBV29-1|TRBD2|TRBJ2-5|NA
CSVGGSSGGQETQYF
TGCAGCGTTGGAGGTTCTAGCGGGGGCCAAGAGACCCAGTACTTC
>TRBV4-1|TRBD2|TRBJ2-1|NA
CASSQATGTSVGHEQFF
TGCGCCAGCAGCCAAGCAACCGGGACTAGCGTCGGCCATGAGCAGTTCTTC
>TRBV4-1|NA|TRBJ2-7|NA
CASSPGLPYEQYF
TGCGCCAGCAGCCCTGGACTGCCCTACGAGCAGTACTTC
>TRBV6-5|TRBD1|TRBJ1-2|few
CASSRQGDGYTF
TGTGCCAGCAGTCGACAGGGTGACGGCTACACCTTC
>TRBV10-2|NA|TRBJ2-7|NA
CASSESAYEQYF
TGCGCCAGCAGTGAGTCAGCATACGAGCAGTACTTC
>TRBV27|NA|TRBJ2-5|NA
CASSLSAGAEETQYF
TGTGCCAGCAGTTTATCGGCAGGGGCGGAGGAGACCCAGTACTTC
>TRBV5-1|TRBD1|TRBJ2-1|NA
CASSLGTGDRDNEQFF
TGCGCCAGCAGCTTGGGGACAGGGGATCGCGACAATGAGCAGTTCTTC